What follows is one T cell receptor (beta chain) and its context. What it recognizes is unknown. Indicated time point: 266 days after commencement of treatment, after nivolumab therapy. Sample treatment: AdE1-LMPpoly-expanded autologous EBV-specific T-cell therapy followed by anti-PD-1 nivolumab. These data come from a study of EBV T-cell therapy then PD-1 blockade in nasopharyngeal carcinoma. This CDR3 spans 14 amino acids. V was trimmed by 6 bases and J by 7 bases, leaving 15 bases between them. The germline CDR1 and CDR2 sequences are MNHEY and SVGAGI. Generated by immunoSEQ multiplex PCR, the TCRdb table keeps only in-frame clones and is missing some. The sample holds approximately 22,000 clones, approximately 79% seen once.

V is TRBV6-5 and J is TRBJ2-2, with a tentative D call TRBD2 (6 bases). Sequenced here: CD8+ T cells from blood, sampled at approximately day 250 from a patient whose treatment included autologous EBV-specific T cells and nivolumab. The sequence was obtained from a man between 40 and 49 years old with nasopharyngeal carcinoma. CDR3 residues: CASSPDGGGGELFF. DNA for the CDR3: TGTGCCAGCAGCCCCGACGGGGGTGGCGGGGAGCTGTTTTTT.